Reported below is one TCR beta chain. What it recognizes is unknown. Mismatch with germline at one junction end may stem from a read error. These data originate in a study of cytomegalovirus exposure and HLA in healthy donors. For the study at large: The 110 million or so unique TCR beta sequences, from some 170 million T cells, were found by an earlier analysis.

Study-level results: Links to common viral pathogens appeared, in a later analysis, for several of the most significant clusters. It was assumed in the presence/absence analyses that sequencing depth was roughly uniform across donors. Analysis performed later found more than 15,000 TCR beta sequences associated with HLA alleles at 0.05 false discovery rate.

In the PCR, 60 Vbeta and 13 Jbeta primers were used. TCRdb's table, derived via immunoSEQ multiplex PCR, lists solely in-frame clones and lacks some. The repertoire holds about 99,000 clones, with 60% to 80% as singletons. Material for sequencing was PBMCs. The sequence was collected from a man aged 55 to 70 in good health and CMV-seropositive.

This CDR3 reads CASSLGRDTAKNIQYF. In nucleotides, the CDR3 is TGTGCCAGCAGCTTAGGTAGGGACACAGCCAAGAACATTCAGTACTTC. The chain combines TRBV7-2 with TRBJ2-4, with D possibly matching TRBD1 (6 bases). CDR3 length equals 16 residues. CDR1 is SGHTA and CDR2 is FQGNSA in the germline V gene. Supplemented by reference TRBV7-2 and TRBJ2-4, the full variable domain reads GAGVSQSPSNKVTEKGKDVELRCDPISGHTALYWYRQSLGQGLEFLIYFQGNSAPDKSGLPSDRFSAERTGGSVSTLTIQRTQQEDSAVYLCASSLGRDTAKNIQYFGAGTRLSVL.